The present entry profiles one T cell receptor beta chain with its context. Its antigen is still unknown. Within one base of it there is no much larger clone, and no base qualities were kept. These data come from a study of early T cells in non-severe SARS-CoV-2 infection (dated by TCRdb to the early 2020s). Looking at the study overall: TCR sequencing used bulk RNA from unsorted whole blood, so alpha and beta chains could not be paired. What the work shows at the level of the full study, not this receptor alone: Matching against VDJdb was skewed toward anti-spike CD8 responses, likely underestimated virus-specific expansions, and missed private and CD4 specificities.

Library creation used 5' RACE. The sequencing machine was a NextSeq 500. To correct for sequencing error and PCR bias, the TCR library protocol tagged individual cDNA molecules with unique molecular identifiers. Both TCR alpha and beta chains were sequenced, and tight co-correlation was observed between alpha and beta sequence abundances in each sample. Concerning the study's data processing: Decombinator V4 was used to perform V gene, J gene and CDR3 annotation of TCR sequences. TCRs were defined as expanded if a significant change between any two time points was detected under a Poisson model with p below 0.0001. TCR abundances were normalised to the total number of TCRs sequenced per sample and expressed as counts per million. TRAV1-2 paired with TRAJ12, TRAJ20 or TRAJ33 defined MAIT TCRs, while TRAV10 paired with TRAJ18 defined iNKT TCRs. A search of VDJdb, accessed on 1 November 2021, was run for TCRs annotated to CMV, EBV and SARS-CoV-2, with TCRs annotated for multiple antigens excluded. The raw public reads went through TCRdb reprocessing: fastp at Q25, MiXCR clone calling, in-frame beta chains kept. Here each entry gathers all rows of one CDR3 protein and keeps the most common genes and DNA. The V and J calls were determined by TCRdb, not by the authors. This sample is represented by about 77,000 distinct CDR3 sequences; 5% of them were singletons. About 7% of the sample is in the top ten clones.

This was a case-control study nested in a cohort of healthcare workers in London, UK, who had nasopharyngeal swab PCR tests and blood samples taken every week. Between 23 and 31 March 2020, the week of the UK lockdown, healthcare workers were enrolled and then followed up weekly for as long as 16 weeks. There are 15 amino acids in the CDR3, from cysteine to phenylalanine inclusive. The CDR3 DNA has 45 bases and is translated from base 1. At the junction V is shortened by 1 base and J by 2 bases, with 12 bases in between. Sequences SGHDN (CDR1) and FVKESK (CDR2) are obtained from the germline V gene.

The starting material was whole blood, obtained at baseline. This chain joins TRBV14 to TRBJ2-7; TRBD2 is possibly the D segment (5 matching bases). The source is an adult who was a healthcare worker with PCR-confirmed SARS-CoV-2 infection or an uninfected control (not recorded which). The CDR3 has the sequence CASSQVTGSTYEQYF. The sequenced DNA: TGTGCCAGCAGCCAAGTAACGGGATCGACCTACGAGCAGTACTTC.